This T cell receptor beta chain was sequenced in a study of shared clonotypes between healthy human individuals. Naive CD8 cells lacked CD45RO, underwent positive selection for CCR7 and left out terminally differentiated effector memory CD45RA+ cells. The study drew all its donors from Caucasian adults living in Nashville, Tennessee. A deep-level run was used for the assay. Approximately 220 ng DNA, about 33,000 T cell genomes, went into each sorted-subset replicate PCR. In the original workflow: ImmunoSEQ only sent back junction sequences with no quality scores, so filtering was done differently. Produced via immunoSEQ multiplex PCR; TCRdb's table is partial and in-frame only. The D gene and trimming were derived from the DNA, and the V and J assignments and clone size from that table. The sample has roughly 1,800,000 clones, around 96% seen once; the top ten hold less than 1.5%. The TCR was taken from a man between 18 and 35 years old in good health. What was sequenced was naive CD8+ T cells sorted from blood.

The chain's CDR3 is CASSPRLAGGFGEQFF. CDR3 in DNA: TGTGCCAGCAGCCCCCGACTAGCGGGAGGATTTGGTGAGCAGTTCTTC. The chain links TRBV6-4 to TRBJ2-1; TRBD2 matches 13 bases. Per the germline V gene, CDR1 is MRHNA and CDR2 is SNTAGT. There are 16 residues in the CDR3. J lost 9 bases, V lost 6 bases, and 11 bases had no gene match.